The TCR beta chain described here comes from a study of post-analysis software for immune sequencing data. The CDR3 runs 15 residues. Trimming left V 2 bases short and J 0 bases short, with 10 bases between. The germline V gene encodes CDR1 SGHTA and CDR2 FQGTGA. Only a few counts were recorded for this clonotype. Its antigen remains unknown. Study-wide points: Controls significantly exceeded multiple sclerosis patients in normalized Chao1 diversity. Patients showed TRBV5-6, TRBV5-1 and TRBV20-1 among 4 or 5 TRBV segments more frequent than in controls.

Unique molecular identifiers were built into the TCR beta cDNA libraries. A population of roughly 0.85 to 11 million T cells gave rise to around 480,000 cDNA molecules. One entry per CDR3 protein, called by TCRdb with MiXCR from the PCR reads. The sample shows hundreds of thousands of distinct CDR3 sequences, approximately 53% of them seen only once. Input material: blood. This rearrangement joins TRBV7-3 to TRBJ1-2; D remains unclear. The TCR comes from a girl aged 10-17 years with multiple sclerosis. The DNA for the CDR3 is TGTGCCAGCAGCTTAGGTCCCGGCACTAACTATGGCTACACCTTC. Translated, it gives CASSLGPGTNYGYTF. The entire variable domain, with the rest obtained from reference TRBV7-3 and TRBJ1-2, is as follows: GAGVSQTPSNKVTEKGKYVELRCDPISGHTALYWYRQSLGQGPEFLIYFQGTGAADDSGLPNDRFFAVRPEGSVSTLKIQRTERGDSAVYLCASSLGPGTNYGYTFGSGTRLTVV.